This TCR beta chain was captured by sequencing in a study of post-analysis software for immune sequencing data. Regarding this clonotype: The antigen remains undetermined.

Notes on the study in general: The five TRBV segments detected at higher frequency in patients than in controls included TRBV5-6, TRBV5-1 and TRBV20-1.

Each TCR beta cDNA library carried unique molecular identifiers. TCRdb used MiXCR to reprocess the PCR reads, holding one entry per CDR3 protein. The repertoire holds 450,000 to 650,000 distinct CDR3 sequences, 44% seen once, with 1.5% to 2% in the top ten. The CDR3 totals 16 residues. Looked up from germline, CDR1 is SQVTM and CDR2 is ANQGSEA. Trimming shortened V by 4 bases and J by 4 bases, and 19 bases separated the two germline ends. This rearrangement joins TRBV29-1 to TRBJ2-2; D is unclear. The material sequenced was blood. The receptor comes from a girl aged 5 to 17 with multiple sclerosis. Here the CDR3 reads CSVGSADRGGTGELFF. CDR3 nucleotide sequence: TGCAGCGTTGGGTCCGCGGACCGCGGCGGCACCGGGGAGCTGTTTTTT.